This TCR beta chain stems from a study of T-cell memory formation after mild COVID-19. In the study overall: For the most part, TCR clusters were specific to one donor. Study-wide results and limits: Clones that shrank (day 15 to 85) were balanced CD4/CD8, whereas later expanders leaned CD4+. Contracting CD8+ clones were enriched in EMRA, CD4+ mainly in CM and EM. Prior to infection, memory already included some responding clones, suggesting cross-reactive memory joined.

CDR1 is SGHTA and CDR2 is FQGNSA in the germline V gene. Deletions cut 6 bases from V and 0 bases from J, with 11 bases between. This CDR3 comprises 15 residues. In this sample, this clonotype turned up a few times. The target antigen is unknown. A single record per CDR3 protein comes from TCRdb applying MiXCR to the 5' RACE reads. The data show about 350,000 distinct CDR3 sequences, with approximately 15% seen just once and roughly 22% held by the top ten. This sequence originates from a man aged 18 to 29 who had mild COVID-19 (a few samples of this study predate the infection). Cell type and time point are not known. Specimen: PBMCs or a T cell subset sorted from them (not recorded which). The J gene is TRBJ2-2, the V gene TRBV7-2; D perhaps matches TRBD1 (6 bases). CDR3 region: CASREQGTNTGELFF. CDR3 DNA sequence: TGTGCCAGCAGAGAACAGGGCACGAACACCGGGGAGCTGTTTTTT.